This is a list of T cell receptor beta chains from one sample in a study of high-grade serous ovarian cancer treatment subgroups. Data came from immunoSEQ multiplex PCR; TCRdb stores just in-frame clones and leaves some out. Here the sample spans several thousand clones, approximately 84% being singletons. Sequences were obtained from tumor tissue. Every receptor here comes from a human donor with high-grade serous ovarian cancer. Both conserved end residues are part of each CDR3. A D gene is named only where the DNA matches it firmly. The size field is filled for only some rows; it gives once, few, many or a size class.

j_gene: TRBJ2-5
v_gene: TRBV28
abundance: NA
len: 15
d_gene: NA
CDR3nt: TGTGCCAGCAGCCGCCCGCAGGGCGGTTTGGGGACCCAGTACTTC
CDR3aa: CASSRPQGGLGTQYF

j_gene: TRBJ1-1
v_gene: TRBV25-1
abundance: few
len: 12
d_gene: NA
CDR3nt: TGTGCCAGCAGCGTAATGGGGACTGAAGCTTTCTTT
CDR3aa: CASSVMGTEAFF

j_gene: TRBJ1-1
v_gene: TRBV30
abundance: NA
len: 14
d_gene: NA
CDR3nt: TGTGCCTGGACGGGAGGAAGCCGGGACACTGAAGCTTTCTTT
CDR3aa: CAWTGGSRDTEAFF

j_gene: TRBJ1-2
v_gene: TRBV7-2
abundance: NA
len: 14
d_gene: NA
CDR3nt: TGTGCCAGCAGCGCAATTGCCGGGGTTAATGGCTACACCTTC
CDR3aa: CASSAIAGVNGYTF

j_gene: TRBJ2-7
v_gene: TRBV30
abundance: few
len: 16
d_gene: TRBD1
CDR3nt: TGTGCCTGGAGGTTTAGCTTTAGGACAGGGTCCTACGAGCAGTACTTC
CDR3aa: CAWRFSFRTGSYEQYF

j_gene: TRBJ1-2
v_gene: TRBV13
abundance: NA
len: 13
d_gene: NA
CDR3nt: TGTGCCAGCAGCTTAGGTCGGCTTTATGGCTACACCTTC
CDR3aa: CASSLGRLYGYTF

j_gene: TRBJ1-4
v_gene: TRBV7-9
abundance: NA
len: 15
d_gene: NA
CDR3nt: TGTGCCAGCAGCCCGGGACCACGTCATGAGGAAAAACTGTTTTTT
CDR3aa: CASSPGPRHEEKLFF

j_gene: TRBJ2-3
v_gene: TRBV5-1
abundance: NA
len: 13
d_gene: NA
CDR3nt: TGCGCCTGTGGCAGGGGCGGCACAGATACGCAGTATTTT
CDR3aa: CACGRGGTDTQYF

j_gene: TRBJ2-3
v_gene: TRBV11-2
abundance: NA
len: 13
d_gene: NA
CDR3nt: TGTGCCAGCAGCTTATTTTTACCAGATACGCAGTATTTT
CDR3aa: CASSLFLPDTQYF

j_gene: TRBJ1-6
v_gene: TRBV5-6
abundance: few
len: 15
d_gene: NA
CDR3nt: TGTGCCAGCAGCTCCGGACAGTTTTATAATTCACCCCTCCACTTT
CDR3aa: CASSSGQFYNSPLHF

j_gene: TRBJ2-5
v_gene: TRBV7-9
abundance: NA
len: 15
d_gene: TRBD1
CDR3nt: TGTGCCAGCAGGCAGAGGACAGGGGGAGGGGAGACCCAGTACTTC
CDR3aa: CASRQRTGGGETQYF

j_gene: TRBJ1-1
v_gene: TRBV5-1
abundance: NA
len: 12
d_gene: NA
CDR3nt: TGCGCCAGCAGAGCCGAGAACACTGAAGCTTTCTTT
CDR3aa: CASRAENTEAFF

j_gene: TRBJ2-7
v_gene: TRBV27
abundance: NA
len: 14
d_gene: TRBD1
CDR3nt: TGTGCCAGCAGTTGGGGACAGGGCTCCTACGAGCAGTACTTC
CDR3aa: CASSWGQGSYEQYF

j_gene: TRBJ1-4
v_gene: TRBV7-9
abundance: NA
len: 13
d_gene: NA
CDR3nt: TGTGCCAGCACACAGGTTGTCGGTGAAAAACTGTTTTTT
CDR3aa: CASTQVVGEKLFF

j_gene: TRBJ2-4
v_gene: TRBV11-2
abundance: NA
len: 16
d_gene: TRBD1
CDR3nt: TGTGCCAGCAGCTTGGGGGGGACAGGGATAAAAAACATTCAGTACTTC
CDR3aa: CASSLGGTGIKNIQYF

j_gene: TRBJ2-2
v_gene: TRBV4-3
abundance: NA
len: 16
d_gene: NA
CDR3nt: TGCGCCAGCAGCCAAGATCATGGGGGTCGGACCGGGGAGCTGTTTTTT
CDR3aa: CASSQDHGGRTGELFF

j_gene: TRBJ2-3
v_gene: TRBV30
abundance: medium-sized
len: 14
d_gene: NA
CDR3nt: TGTGCCTGGAGTCCACCCTACCATACAGATACGCAGTATTTT
CDR3aa: CAWSPPYHTDTQYF

j_gene: TRBJ2-1
v_gene: TRBV2
abundance: NA
len: 13
d_gene: NA
CDR3nt: TGTGCCAGCATACCGGGAGACGGCAATGAGCAGTTCTTC
CDR3aa: CASIPGDGNEQFF

j_gene: TRBJ2-1
v_gene: TRBV2
abundance: once
len: 17
d_gene: NA
CDR3nt: TGTGCCAGCAGGAGGGCGGGACAGAGGGTGTCCTTCAATGAGCAGTTCTTC
CDR3aa: CASRRAGQRVSFNEQFF

j_gene: TRBJ2-2
v_gene: TRBV9
abundance: NA
len: 15
d_gene: NA
CDR3nt: TGTGCCAGCAGCCCGCTGGAGGCTAACCCCGGGGAGCTGTTTTTT
CDR3aa: CASSPLEANPGELFF

j_gene: TRBJ2-7
v_gene: TRBV4-3
abundance: once
len: 15
d_gene: NA
CDR3nt: TGCGCCAGCAGCCAAGATAGAAGGATCTACTACGAGCAGTACTTC
CDR3aa: CASSQDRRIYYEQYF

j_gene: TRBJ2-3
v_gene: TRBV7-9
abundance: NA
len: 13
d_gene: NA
CDR3nt: TGTGCCAGCAGCTCGGACCCGACAGATACGCAGTATTTT
CDR3aa: CASSSDPTDTQYF

j_gene: TRBJ2-7
v_gene: TRBV5-6
abundance: NA
len: 13
d_gene: NA
CDR3nt: TGTGCCAGCAGCTTGTTCGAGAGATACGAGCAGTACTTC
CDR3aa: CASSLFERYEQYF

j_gene: TRBJ1-1
v_gene: TRBV4-1
abundance: once
len: 15
d_gene: TRBD1
CDR3nt: TGCGCCAGCAGCCGAGTGACAGGGTTGAGCACTGAAGCTTTCTTT
CDR3aa: CASSRVTGLSTEAFF

j_gene: TRBJ2-7
v_gene: TRBV7-8
abundance: few
len: 13
d_gene: NA
CDR3nt: TGTGCCAGCAGCTCCGGGATCACCTACGAGCAGTACTTC
CDR3aa: CASSSGITYEQYF

j_gene: TRBJ2-3
v_gene: TRBV15
abundance: once
len: 18
d_gene: TRBD2
CDR3nt: TGTGCCACCAGCAGAGATACGGCGGGGGGGCGGGGCACAGATACGCAGTATTTT
CDR3aa: CATSRDTAGGRGTDTQYF

j_gene: TRBJ2-1
v_gene: TRBV4-3
abundance: few
len: 11
d_gene: NA
CDR3nt: TGCGCCAGCAGGAGTGGGTATGAGCAGTTCTTC
CDR3aa: CASRSGYEQFF

j_gene: TRBJ2-7
v_gene: TRBV21-1
abundance: NA
len: 14
d_gene: NA
CDR3nt: TGTGCCAGCAGCTCGCCACGGGGGGGCTACGAGCAGTACTTC
CDR3aa: CASSSPRGGYEQYF

j_gene: TRBJ1-4
v_gene: TRBV25-1
abundance: medium-sized
len: 16
d_gene: NA
CDR3nt: TGTGCCAGCAGTGAATTCGGGGCAGGGGCTTGGGAAAAACTGTTTTTT
CDR3aa: CASSEFGAGAWEKLFF

j_gene: TRBJ2-7
v_gene: TRBV28
abundance: NA
len: 16
d_gene: TRBD1
CDR3nt: TGTGCCAGCAGCCAGGCAACGGGACAGAGCTCCTACGAGCAGTACTTC
CDR3aa: CASSQATGQSSYEQYF

j_gene: TRBJ2-7
v_gene: TRBV7-8
abundance: NA
len: 14
d_gene: TRBD1
CDR3nt: TGTGCCAGCAGCTTATGGACAGGAAACTACGAGCAGTACTTC
CDR3aa: CASSLWTGNYEQYF

j_gene: TRBJ1-6
v_gene: TRBV5-1
abundance: NA
len: 15
d_gene: TRBD1
CDR3nt: TGCGCCAGCAGCTTGGCCGGGACAGGGAAATCACCCCTCCACTTT
CDR3aa: CASSLAGTGKSPLHF

j_gene: TRBJ2-7
v_gene: TRBV4-3
abundance: NA
len: 16
d_gene: NA
CDR3nt: TGCGCCAGCAGCCAAGATGGACATCGGTACTACTACGAGCAGTACTTC
CDR3aa: CASSQDGHRYYYEQYF

j_gene: TRBJ2-5
v_gene: TRBV15
abundance: NA
len: 14
d_gene: NA
CDR3nt: TGTGCCACCAGCAGAGATCCTGGGGGTGAGACCCAGTACTTC
CDR3aa: CATSRDPGGETQYF

j_gene: TRBJ2-2
v_gene: TRBV5-1
abundance: NA
len: 12
d_gene: NA
CDR3nt: TGCGCCAGCAGCTTCCAGGGCGGGGAGCTGTTTTTT
CDR3aa: CASSFQGGELFF

j_gene: TRBJ1-1
v_gene: TRBV7-8
abundance: NA
len: 14
d_gene: NA
CDR3nt: TGTGCCGGCAGCTTATTAACTGGAAACACTGAAGCTTTCTTT
CDR3aa: CAGSLLTGNTEAFF

j_gene: TRBJ2-5
v_gene: TRBV4-3
abundance: NA
len: 13
d_gene: NA
CDR3nt: TGCGCCAGCAGCCAAGATCGTAAAGAGACCCAGTACTTC
CDR3aa: CASSQDRKETQYF

j_gene: TRBJ2-5
v_gene: TRBV19
abundance: NA
len: 16
d_gene: TRBD2
CDR3nt: TGTGCCAGTTCTGTAGGGACTAGCGTTTTAGTGGAGACCCAGTACTTC
CDR3aa: CASSVGTSVLVETQYF

j_gene: TRBJ1-1
v_gene: TRBV9
abundance: NA
len: 14
d_gene: TRBD1
CDR3nt: TGTGCCAGCAGCGTAACAGGGGGTGACACTGAAGCTTTCTTT
CDR3aa: CASSVTGGDTEAFF

j_gene: TRBJ2-1
v_gene: TRBV5-4
abundance: NA
len: 17
d_gene: TRBD2
CDR3nt: TGTGCCAGCAGCTGGCCGGCCGGAGCGGGGGACTACAATGAGCAGTTCTTC
CDR3aa: CASSWPAGAGDYNEQFF

j_gene: TRBJ2-2
v_gene: TRBV10-3
abundance: NA
len: 17
d_gene: TRBD2
CDR3nt: TGTGCCATCAGTGATATTGCTAGCGGGAGGGACACCGGGGAGCTGTTTTTT
CDR3aa: CAISDIASGRDTGELFF

j_gene: TRBJ2-7
v_gene: TRBV4-3
abundance: NA
len: 14
d_gene: NA
CDR3nt: TGCGCCAGCAGCCAAGCGGGGGGCGGTTACGAGCAGTACTTC
CDR3aa: CASSQAGGGYEQYF

j_gene: TRBJ2-2
v_gene: TRBV30
abundance: NA
len: 16
d_gene: NA
CDR3nt: TGTGCCTGGAATTGGGTAACAGGCGCGAACACCGGGGAGCTGTTTTTT
CDR3aa: CAWNWVTGANTGELFF

j_gene: TRBJ2-3
v_gene: TRBV15
abundance: NA
len: 16
d_gene: NA
CDR3nt: TGTGCCACCAGCAGGGACGGGGGCTCCGGCACAGATACGCAGTATTTT
CDR3aa: CATSRDGGSGTDTQYF

j_gene: TRBJ2-7
v_gene: TRBV10-3
abundance: NA
len: 15
d_gene: TRBD2
CDR3nt: TGTGCCACACATCCCGGACTAGCGGGCTCCTACGAGCAGTACTTC
CDR3aa: CATHPGLAGSYEQYF

j_gene: TRBJ2-3
v_gene: TRBV5-1
abundance: NA
len: 14
d_gene: TRBD1
CDR3nt: TGCGCCAGCAGCTCGCAGGGGGCTTCAGATACGCAGTATTTT
CDR3aa: CASSSQGASDTQYF